This T cell receptor beta chain was identified during a study of beta chain features in type 1 diabetes. On the study more broadly: Patient and healthy donor groups were alike in age, gender and cell yields. Cells sorted and examined across all samples totaled approximately 110 million. Broader study findings: Researchers cautioned that cDNA sequencing could over-represent cells with high TCR expression. Across all four CD4+ subsets, people with type 1 diabetes showed modestly shorter TCRB CDR3s.

CDR1 and CDR2 from the germline V gene are SGHTA and FQGTGA. Germline trimming cut 3 bases from V and 8 bases from J; bases unmatched to any gene: 9. This CDR3 has 16 amino acids. Reverse transcription of all isolated RNA meant that expressed TCRB transcripts were sequenced. Clones were sequenced by immunoSEQ multiplex PCR, and TCRdb holds only the in-frame ones, with some missing. The table has around 130,000 clones, roughly 10% seen once; the top ten hold 0.75%. Of note for this clone: Its antigen is unknown.

The TCR comes from a man in his thirties or forties with type 1 diabetes. Input material: central memory CD4+ T cells from blood. The rearrangement uses TRBV7-3 and TRBJ2-1, with 11 bases lining up with TRBD2. CDR3 amino acids: CASSLLAGGPMDEQFF. The DNA of the CDR3 is TGTGCCAGCAGCTTGTTAGCGGGGGGGCCTATGGATGAGCAGTTCTTC.